Listed below are T cell receptor beta chains from one sample, sequenced in a study of memory CD4+ T cells and cytomegalovirus serostatus. The assay was immunoSEQ multiplex PCR, and TCRdb's table has in-frame clones only and misses some. The repertoire holds approximately 63,000 clones, with around 82% as singletons. The material sequenced was memory CD4+ T cells from blood. The source is an adult in good health and CMV-seronegative. Some clones in this sample may be carry-over from other donors' samples. Each CDR3 is given with its conserved first and last residue.

j_call v_call cdr3_aa
TRBJ2-2 TRBV7-3 CASSHKRTGELFF
TRBJ1-2 TRBV10-3 CAISEGQNYGYTF
TRBJ2-1 TRBV9 CASSVAPTGNEQFF
TRBJ2-7 TRBV9 CASSPGGWLDEQYF
TRBJ1-2 TRBV6-5 CASSTGYGYTF
TRBJ2-7 TRBV19 CASSPPGPYEQYF
TRBJ2-7 TRBV28 CASSPPGALYEQYF
TRBJ2-7 TRBV10-3 CAISTGGISYEQYF
TRBJ2-1 TRBV20-1 CSASGTKQFF
TRBJ1-2 TRBV30 CAWTPTGTYGYTF
TRBJ1-2 TRBV29-1 CSVAAGSGYTF
TRBJ2-3 TRBV10-3 CAISGTLSTDTQYF
TRBJ1-2 TRBV5-3 CARSLEVRGSHYGYTF
TRBJ2-5 TRBV18 CASSPSVPRQETQYF
TRBJ2-1 TRBV19 CASSIEAGTGVQFF
TRBJ1-6 TRBV30 CAWQGFYNSPLHF
TRBJ1-6 TRBV5-1 CASSFDPANNSPLHF
TRBJ2-7 TRBV4-1 CASSQDRGQSAFTYEQYF
TRBJ2-5 TRBV7-8 CASSPAVTGGSYGAQYF
TRBJ1-2 TRBV25-1 CASSEFNVGSYTF
TRBJ1-2 TRBV5-4 CASSGGAGQHNYGYTF
TRBJ1-1 TRBV6-1 CASRRRGLNTEAFF
TRBJ2-1 TRBV28 CASSTLGTRGNEQFF
TRBJ1-1 TRBV5-1 CASSFGANTEAFF
TRBJ2-5 TRBV6-4 CASSRDPGEETQYF
TRBJ1-1 TRBV6-5 CASSQRMNTEAFF
TRBJ2-7 TRBV18 CASSPGTSGDEQYF
TRBJ2-1 TRBV28 CASSLQRGILGEQFF
TRBJ1-2 TRBV6-5 CASGDLGGTSYGYTF
TRBJ1-6 TRBV21-1 CASSKGGARSPLHF
TRBJ1-5 TRBV6-5 CASSRNTGEPQHF
TRBJ2-2 TRBV2 CASNSVQGDGELFF
TRBJ2-1 TRBV5-1 CASSQEPSSGYNEQFF
TRBJ2-1 TRBV30 CAWGPWGNEQFF
TRBJ2-7 TRBV4-2 CASSDGPPHEQYF
TRBJ2-4 TRBV5-1 CASSLGPAKNIQYF
TRBJ2-7 TRBV27 CASSLSYSYEQYF
TRBJ1-2 TRBV27 CASSYKGNYGYTF
TRBJ2-7 TRBV7-3 CASSRDPSSYEQYF
TRBJ1-5 TRBV18 CASSPAHSNQPQHF